Shown below are 15 T cell receptor beta chains from a single sample sequenced in a study of regulatory T cells in long-lasting Graves disease. Investigators prepared the TCR beta libraries by applying iRepertoire HTBI primers and Arm-PCR of CDR3 regions. TCRdb re-analysed the multiplex PCR reads in MiXCR, keeping a single row per CDR3 protein. The table shows about 440,000 distinct CDR3 sequences, with around 15% occurring only once. Time point given: newly diagnosed GD, antithyroid drugs for less than 3 months. RNA from PBMCs was the source of the TCR library. These data were likewise used in another study, on T cells in Graves' hyperthyroidism and ophthalmopathy.

The input for sequencing was peripheral blood mononuclear cells (PBMCs), taken at new diagnosis, from a patient treated with antithyroid drugs. The receptors stem from a woman younger than 45 with Graves disease.

This clonotype has only a few counts. The chain combines TRBV19 with TRBJ2-4; D may be TRBD1 (6 bases). Between the trimmed V and J ends, which lost 1 base and 0 bases, there was a span of 13 bases. The CDR3 sequence is 17 residues long. Germline-derived CDR1 and CDR2 are LNHDA and SQIVND (reference sequence). The CDR3: CASSIVGHRGAKNIQYF. Written as DNA, the CDR3 is TGTGCCAGTAGTATAGTGGGACACAGAGGAGCCAAAAACATTCAGTACTTC.

This clonotype was counted ten times or more. The chain is built from TRBV7-2 and TRBJ1-4, with D possibly matching TRBD1 (5 bases). Trimming shortened V by 7 bases and J by 5 bases, and 17 bases separated the two germline ends. CDR1 is SGHTA and CDR2 is FQGNSA in the germline V gene. This CDR3 region has 15 residues. Written as DNA, the CDR3 is TGTGCCAGCACCAGAGGTCCGGGGGTCAATGAAAAACTGTTTTTT. Translating gives CASTRGPGVNEKLFF.

This clonotype has more than one count but fewer than ten. The rearrangement joins TRBV6-1 to TRBJ1-2, with D maybe TRBD1 (5 bases). Germline V lookup: CDR1 MNHNS, CDR2 SASEGT. With 0 bases removed from V and 6 bases from J, the gap between germline ends came to 14 bases. This CDR3 is built from 15 residues. CDR3 sequence reads: CASSEALAGFNGYTF. The CDR3 DNA is TGTGCCAGCAGTGAAGCGCTGGCAGGGTTTAATGGCTACACCTTC.

This clonotype came up many times. The rearrangement uses TRBV18 and TRBJ2-3; the D gene is possibly TRBD2 (6 bases). Between the trimmed V and J ends, which lost 1 base and 0 bases, there was a span of 14 bases. Germline V gives CDR1 KGHSH, CDR2 LQKENI. This CDR3 has 17 amino acids. The CDR3 here is CASSPQGGTPSTDTQYF. CDR3 nucleotides: TGTGCCAGCTCACCACAAGGAGGGACCCCTAGCACAGATACGCAGTATTTT.

The chain is built from TRBV27 and TRBJ1-5; TRBD1 matches at 7 bases. The CDR3 covers 15 residues. Germline V gene lookup returns CDR1 MNHEY and CDR2 SMNVEV (reference sequence). Trimming removed 5 bases from V and 7 bases from J; junction bases left unmatched: 11. The CDR3 DNA reads as TGTGCCAGCAGTCCACCCCCGGACAGGCCGCAGCCCCAGCATTTT. Translation gives CASSPPPDRPQPQHF.

This chain joins TRBV7-9 and TRBJ1-1; 8 nucleotides align to TRBD1. The CDR3 runs to 16 residues. Germline CDR1 reads SEHNR; CDR2 reads FQNEAQ (reference sequence). V shed 1 base, J shed 0 bases, and the junction held 4 bases outside the gene matches. The CDR3 nucleotides are TGTGCCAGCAGCTTAGGGGACAGGAGCCTGAACACTGAAGCTTTCTTT. The encoded protein is CASSLGDRSLNTEAFF. Drawing the rest from reference TRBV7-9 and TRBJ1-1, the complete variable domain is DTGVSQNPRHKITKRGQNVTFRCDPISEHNRLYWYRQTLGQGPEFLTYFQNEAQLEKSRLLSDRFSAERPKGSFSTLEIQRTEQGDSAMYLCASSLGDRSLNTEAFFGQGTRLTVV.

In its sample, this clonotype was seen once. This likely came from a read error, as a far larger clone is one base away. The CDR3: CASSSAGDYDYTF. CDR3 in DNA: TGTGCCAGCAGTTCTGCAGGGGACTATGACTACACCTTC. This chain connects TRBV11-3 to TRBJ1-2; weak D call: TRBD1 (6 bases). CDR3 length: 13 residues. Germline assignment: CDR1 SGHNT and CDR2 YENEEA.

This clonotype appeared many times. V and J are TRBV9 and TRBJ2-7; TRBD1 agrees at 8 bases. CDR3 size: 15 residues. Trimming at V came to 3 bases and at J to 3 bases, leaving 8 bases not matched to a gene. From germline, CDR1 is SGDLS and CDR2 YYNGEE. In DNA, the CDR3 is TGTGCCAGCAGCGCAGGACAGGGCGGTCTCTACGAGCAGTACTTC. It specifies CASSAGQGGLYEQYF.

This clonotype appeared many times. As DNA, the CDR3 is TGTGCCAGCAGTTTTGGGACCTATAGGGACGAGCAGTACTTC. Amino acid sequence: CASSFGTYRDEQYF. This chain uses TRBV27 with TRBJ2-7; D may correspond to TRBD1 or TRBD2 (5 bases each). Germline lookup yields CDR1 MNHEY and CDR2 SMNVEV (reference sequence). CDR3 size: 14 residues. V lost 3 bases and J lost 5, with 14 bases in between.

In this sample, this clonotype turned up many times. The chain has TRBV11-2 and TRBJ1-5; D ambiguous. This CDR3 is built from 13 residues. CDR1 and CDR2 from the germline V gene are SGHAT and FQNNGV. Trimming shortened V by 3 bases and J by 4 bases, and 7 bases separated the two germline ends. The CDR3 bases are TGTGCCAGCAGCTTCGTTCTAAATCAGCCCCAGCATTTT. Encoded protein: CASSFVLNQPQHF.

This clonotype has a handful of counts. The rearrangement uses TRBV9 and TRBJ1-2; D remains ambiguous. V shed 0 bases and J shed 9 bases, with 9 bases lying between them. Per the germline V gene, CDR1 is SGDLS and CDR2 is YYNGEE. The CDR3 loop spans 12 amino acids. Here the CDR3 DNA reads TGTGCCAGCAGCGTAGCAGGTCCGAGCTACACCTTC. Its translation: CASSVAGPSYTF.

This clonotype was counted many times. The gene calls are TRBV28 and TRBJ2-3; 7 nucleotides agree with TRBD2. This CDR3 has 16 residues. Per germline, CDR1 MDHEN and CDR2 SYDVKM. Germline trimming cut 4 bases from V and 2 bases from J; bases unmatched to any gene: 9. The CDR3 sequence: CASSSGPAGNTDTQYF. The CDR3, as DNA: TGTGCCAGCAGTTCCGGGCCAGCGGGGAACACAGATACGCAGTATTTT.

This clonotype was counted many times. The chain employs TRBV7-8 and TRBJ1-5, with 10 bases that match TRBD1. CDR3 length: 16 residues. The junction had 7 bases not matched to a gene; V was cut back by 2 bases and J by 6 bases. Germline loops: CDR1 SGHVS, CDR2 FQNEAQ. The DNA for the CDR3 is TGTGCCAGCAGCTTAACCCCCGGGACAGGGGTTCAGCCCCAGCATTTT. Residues: CASSLTPGTGVQPQHF.

The CDR3, as DNA: TGCGCCAGCAGTGAGTCGAGAAGCGGTCCTTACAATGAGCAGTTCTTC. Translating it yields CASSESRSGPYNEQFF. The rearrangement links TRBV10-1 to TRBJ2-1; D perhaps matches TRBD2 (5 bases). Deletions cut 0 bases from V and 4 bases from J, with 13 bases between. Germline assignment: CDR1 WNHNN and CDR2 SYGVQD (reference sequence). The CDR3 has 16 residues.

The chain employs TRBV18 and TRBJ2-6; D is ambiguous. Trimming removed 0 bases at V and 4 bases at J, with 10 bases between. The CDR3 spans 16 residues. Germline assignment: CDR1 KGHSH and CDR2 LQKENI. In DNA form, the CDR3 reads TGTGCCAGCTCACCACCTTCGTCGACCGGGGCCAACGTCCTGACTTTC. Translation: CASSPPSSTGANVLTF.